A selection of T cell receptor beta chains follows, all from one sample in a study of OX40 agonist ivuxolimab in advanced cancers. Assay used: immunoSEQ multiplex PCR; TCRdb lists only in-frame clones, some missing. This repertoire shows 45,000 to 50,000 clones, 88% found once; its top ten account for just under 8%. Material: CD4+ or CD8+ T cells sorted from blood, obtained in a trial of the OX40 agonist ivuxolimab. The source of these receptors is an adult with an advanced solid tumor such as melanoma, head and neck, liver or kidney cancer. CDR3s include the opening cysteine and the closing phenylalanine or tryptophan.

V: TRBV5-1; length: 14; J: TRBJ2-1; CDR3: CASSLGSSYNEQFF
V: TRBV11-2; length: 14; J: TRBJ1-3; CDR3: CASSPQMAGNTIYF
V: TRBV6-1; length: 15; J: TRBJ2-1; CDR3: CASRKTSGAYNEQFF
V: TRBV4-2; length: 15; J: TRBJ2-7; CDR3: CASSPSGTGGYEQYF
V: TRBV28; length: 15; J: TRBJ1-1; CDR3: CASSLGGREDTEAFF
V: TRBV5-1; length: 16; J: TRBJ2-2; CDR3: CASSLYRGGATGELFF
V: TRBV9; length: 14; J: TRBJ2-3; CDR3: CASREGFGTDTQYF
V: TRBV19; length: 13; J: TRBJ1-1; CDR3: CASSGSRSTEAFF
V: TRBV2; length: 13; J: TRBJ2-3; CDR3: CASAGVRADTQYF
V: TRBV9; length: 13; J: TRBJ2-1; CDR3: CASSVTPAREQFF
V: TRBV15; length: 13; J: TRBJ1-4; CDR3: CATSRVSGGKLFF
V: TRBV18; length: 15; J: TRBJ1-2; CDR3: CASSLPGQKIYGYTF
V: TRBV9; length: 14; J: TRBJ1-5; CDR3: CASSVGFSNQPQHF
V: TRBV7-2; length: 16; J: TRBJ1-2; CDR3: CASSLGDGAFNYGYTF
V: TRBV15; length: 14; J: TRBJ2-1; CDR3: CATSRDQGRSEQFF
V: TRBV19; length: 15; J: TRBJ1-5; CDR3: CASRGRQTSNQPQHF
V: TRBV11-2; length: 15; J: TRBJ2-7; CDR3: CASSFGDSSTYEQYF
V: TRBV19; length: 14; J: TRBJ1-1; CDR3: CASSIWGEGTEAFF
V: TRBV16; length: 14; J: TRBJ1-2; CDR3: CASSLTGAGYGYTF
V: TRBV15; length: 15; J: TRBJ2-7; CDR3: CATSRDNQGLYEQYF
V: TRBV5-5; length: 15; J: TRBJ2-2; CDR3: CASSSLAGVTGELFF
V: TRBV7-3; length: 13; J: TRBJ2-3; CDR3: CATSSGRTDTQYF
V: TRBV7-9; length: 16; J: TRBJ2-1; CDR3: CASSLGGRDSYNEQFF
V: TRBV2; length: 17; J: TRBJ1-1; CDR3: CASTRSSGQVLNTEAFF
V: TRBV5-4; length: 11; J: TRBJ2-1; CDR3: CASSLGGEQFF
V: TRBV5-6; length: 15; J: TRBJ2-5; CDR3: CASSVERTSGETQYF
V: TRBV15; length: 15; J: TRBJ2-7; CDR3: CATSRYKTGRYEQYF
V: TRBV5-4; length: 17; J: TRBJ2-5; CDR3: CASSLDLGGRASETQYF
V: TRBV5-5; length: 13; J: TRBJ1-5; CDR3: CASSLESNQPQHF
V: TRBV2; length: 16; J: TRBJ2-7; CDR3: CASGGQGSGIAYEQYF
V: TRBV19; length: 14; J: TRBJ2-7; CDR3: CASNPSSGSYEQYF
V: TRBV6-6; length: 12; J: TRBJ2-7; CDR3: CASSFGTAVRYF
V: TRBV28; length: 14; J: TRBJ2-1; CDR3: CASSSILAGGEQFF
V: TRBV7-9; length: 12; J: TRBJ1-5; CDR3: CASSYNDQPQHF
V: TRBV6-1; length: 15; J: TRBJ2-7; CDR3: CASSEGWGRTYEQYF
V: TRBV4-1; length: 16; J: TRBJ2-5; CDR3: CASSQLGLAGQETQYF
V: TRBV30; length: 14; J: TRBJ1-6; CDR3: CAWRKAGWNSPLHF
V: TRBV5-1; length: 12; J: TRBJ1-1; CDR3: CASSSRITEAFF
V: TRBV2; length: 13; J: TRBJ2-1; CDR3: CASTPGRYNEQFF
V: TRBV7-2; length: 15; J: TRBJ2-1; CDR3: CASSPSRRKNNEQFF
V: TRBV5-1; length: 15; J: TRBJ2-7; CDR3: CASSLAGTDIYEQYF
V: TRBV5-1; length: 14; J: TRBJ2-7; CDR3: CASSLAGPQGKQYF
V: TRBV29-1; length: 11; J: TRBJ2-3; CDR3: CSVQFVDTQYF
V: TRBV11-2; length: 15; J: TRBJ2-5; CDR3: CASSPGSIDQETQYF
V: TRBV29-1; length: 12; J: TRBJ2-7; CDR3: CSVEGLSYEQYF
V: TRBV12-5; length: 13; J: TRBJ1-1; CDR3: CASGLAPGTEAFF
V: TRBV29-1; length: 13; J: TRBJ2-2; CDR3: CSAGQGDTGELFF
V: TRBV6-6; length: 13; J: TRBJ1-4; CDR3: CASFRDRGEKLFF
V: TRBV29-1; length: 13; J: TRBJ1-1; CDR3: CSVSRDSVSEAFF
V: TRBV5-4; length: 14; J: TRBJ2-1; CDR3: CASSPGTGYNEQFF
V: TRBV28; length: 12; J: TRBJ1-2; CDR3: CASSSGAYGYTF
V: TRBV5-1; length: 15; J: TRBJ2-3; CDR3: CASSPSRGKTDTQYF
V: TRBV11-2; length: 12; J: TRBJ2-3; CDR3: CASSLVDRVKYF
V: TRBV6-5; length: 15; J: TRBJ2-7; CDR3: CASSSSGQGSYEQYF
V: TRBV27; length: 15; J: TRBJ2-1; CDR3: CASSVRGLGYNEQFF
V: TRBV7-9; length: 14; J: TRBJ1-1; CDR3: CASSRQGAYSEAFF
V: TRBV5-1; length: 15; J: TRBJ1-5; CDR3: CASSLSTGGMEPQHF
V: TRBV7-9; length: 13; J: TRBJ2-7; CDR3: CASSRNTFDEQYF
V: TRBV6-5; length: 14; J: TRBJ2-7; CDR3: CASRLAGVPYEQYF